This TCR beta chain was observed in a study of response to subunit inactivated influenza vaccine. A note on this clonotype: Antigen specificity is unknown.

V dropped 6 bases and J dropped 7; count of bases not matched to a gene: 7. This CDR3 spans 13 amino acids. CDR1 and CDR2 (germline): SNHLY, FYNNEI. General study points: T cells newly recruited by each seasonal influenza vaccination are few, the authors suggested.

TCRdb itself ran the RT-PCR reads through MiXCR, one entry per CDR3 protein. The sample lists about 500,000 distinct CDR3 sequences, approximately 15% occurring once. The chain is built from TRBV2 and TRBJ2-7; 9 bases agree with TRBD2. The receptor was isolated from a man aged 50-75 years who received an inactivated influenza vaccine. The starting material was CD4+ T cells sorted from PBMCs, obtained less than 30 months after vaccination. CDR3 sequence: CASSPSGTIEQYF. In nucleotides, the CDR3 is TGTGCCAGCAGCCCTAGCGGGACAATTGAGCAGTACTTC.